This T cell receptor beta chain was documented in a study of T cell responses to AZD1222 COVID-19 vaccine. Profiled with immunoSEQ multiplex PCR; TCRdb holds only in-frame clones, not every one. The sample records about 160,000 clones, around 89% being singletons. Study conclusions and caveats: Per reports, nearly half of all spike-specific TCRs target regions that are unmutated in variants. Scientists sampled the repertoires only once the peak T cell response had passed. The study found Spike-specific TCR breadth and depth rose after two AZD1222 doses. Most donors were white British, females outnumbered males, and clonal diversity was possibly underestimated.

With respect to this clone: Its antigen is undetermined.

This CDR3 is 13 amino acids long. The ends were cut back, 5 bases at V and 0 bases at J, with 5 bases in the middle. Germline assignment: CDR1 MDHEN and CDR2 SYDVKM. The clonotype was recovered from an adult in good health. The sequences come from peripheral blood, collected on day 0 of AZD1222 vaccination. The genes are TRBV28 and TRBJ1-5; no reliable D call. The CDR3 coding sequence is TGTGCCAGCAGTAAAGATAGCAATCAGCCCCAGCATTTT. Translation gives CASSKDSNQPQHF.